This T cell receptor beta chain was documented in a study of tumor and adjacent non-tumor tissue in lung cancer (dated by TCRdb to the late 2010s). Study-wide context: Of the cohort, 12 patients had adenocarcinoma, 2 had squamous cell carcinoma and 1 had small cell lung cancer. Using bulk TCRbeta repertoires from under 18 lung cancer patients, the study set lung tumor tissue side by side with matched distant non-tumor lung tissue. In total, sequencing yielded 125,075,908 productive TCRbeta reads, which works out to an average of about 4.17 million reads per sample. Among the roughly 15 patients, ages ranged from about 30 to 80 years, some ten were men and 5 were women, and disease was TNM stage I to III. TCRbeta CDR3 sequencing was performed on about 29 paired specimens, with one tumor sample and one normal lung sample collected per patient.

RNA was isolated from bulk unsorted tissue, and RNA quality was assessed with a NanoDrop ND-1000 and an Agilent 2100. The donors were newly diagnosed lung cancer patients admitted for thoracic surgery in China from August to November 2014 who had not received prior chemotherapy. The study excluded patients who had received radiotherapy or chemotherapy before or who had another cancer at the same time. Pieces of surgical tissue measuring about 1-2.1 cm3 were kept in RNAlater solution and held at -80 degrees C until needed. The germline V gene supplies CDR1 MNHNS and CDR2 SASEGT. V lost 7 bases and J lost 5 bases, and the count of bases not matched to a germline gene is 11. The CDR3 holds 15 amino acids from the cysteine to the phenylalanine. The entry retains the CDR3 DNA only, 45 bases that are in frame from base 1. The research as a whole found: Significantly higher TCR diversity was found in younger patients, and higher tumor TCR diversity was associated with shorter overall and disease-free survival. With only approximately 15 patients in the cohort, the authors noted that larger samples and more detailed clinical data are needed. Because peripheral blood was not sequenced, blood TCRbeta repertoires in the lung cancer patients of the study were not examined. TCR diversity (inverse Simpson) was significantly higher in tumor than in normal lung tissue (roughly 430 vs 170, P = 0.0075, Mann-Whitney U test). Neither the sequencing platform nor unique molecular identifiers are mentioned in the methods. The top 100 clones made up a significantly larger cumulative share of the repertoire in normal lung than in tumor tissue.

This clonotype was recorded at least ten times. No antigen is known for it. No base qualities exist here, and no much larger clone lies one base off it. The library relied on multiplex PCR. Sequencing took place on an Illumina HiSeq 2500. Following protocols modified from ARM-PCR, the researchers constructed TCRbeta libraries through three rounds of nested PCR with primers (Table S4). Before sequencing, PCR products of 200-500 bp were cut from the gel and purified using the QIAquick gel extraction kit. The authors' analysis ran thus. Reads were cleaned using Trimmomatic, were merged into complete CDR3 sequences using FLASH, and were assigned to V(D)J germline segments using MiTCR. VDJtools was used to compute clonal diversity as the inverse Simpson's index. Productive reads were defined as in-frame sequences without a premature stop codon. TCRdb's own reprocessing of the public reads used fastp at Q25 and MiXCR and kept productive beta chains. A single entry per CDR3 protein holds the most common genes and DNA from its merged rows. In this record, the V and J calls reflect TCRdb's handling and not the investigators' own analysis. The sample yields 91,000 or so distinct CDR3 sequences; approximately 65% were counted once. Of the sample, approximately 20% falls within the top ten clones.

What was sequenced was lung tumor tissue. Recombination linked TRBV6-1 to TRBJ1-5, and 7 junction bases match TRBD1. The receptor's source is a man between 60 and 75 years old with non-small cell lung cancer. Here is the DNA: TGTGCCAGCAATGGCAGACAGGGAGGGTATCAGCCCCAGCATTTT. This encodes CASNGRQGGYQPQHF.